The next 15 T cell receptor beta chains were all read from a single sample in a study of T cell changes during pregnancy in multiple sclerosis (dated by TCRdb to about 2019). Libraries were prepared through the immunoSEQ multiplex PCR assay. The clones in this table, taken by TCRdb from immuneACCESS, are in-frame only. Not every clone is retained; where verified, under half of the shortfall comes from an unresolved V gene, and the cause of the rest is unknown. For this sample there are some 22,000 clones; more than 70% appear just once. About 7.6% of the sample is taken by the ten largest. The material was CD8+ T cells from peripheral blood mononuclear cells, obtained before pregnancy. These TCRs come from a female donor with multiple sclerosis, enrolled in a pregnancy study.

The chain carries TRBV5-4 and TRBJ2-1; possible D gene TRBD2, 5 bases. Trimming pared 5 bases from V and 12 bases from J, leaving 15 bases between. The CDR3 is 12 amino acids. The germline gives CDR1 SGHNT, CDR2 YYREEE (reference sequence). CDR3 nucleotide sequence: TGTGCCAGCAGTAGCCCTCGGAGGCGGCAGTTCTTC. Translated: CASSSPRRRQFF.

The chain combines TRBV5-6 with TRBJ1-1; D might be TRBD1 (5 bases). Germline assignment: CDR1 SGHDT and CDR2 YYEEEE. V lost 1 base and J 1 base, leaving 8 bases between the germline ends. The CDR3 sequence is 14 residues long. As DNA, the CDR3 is TGTGCCAGCAGCTTGCAGGGTGGGAACACTGAAGCTTTCTTT. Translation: CASSLQGGNTEAFF.

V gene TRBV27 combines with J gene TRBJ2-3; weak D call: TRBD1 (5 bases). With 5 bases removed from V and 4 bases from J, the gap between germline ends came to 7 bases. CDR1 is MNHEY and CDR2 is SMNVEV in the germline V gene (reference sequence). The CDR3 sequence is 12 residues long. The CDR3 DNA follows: TGTGCCAGCAGTCAAGGGGCAGATACGCAGTATTTT. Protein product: CASSQGADTQYF.

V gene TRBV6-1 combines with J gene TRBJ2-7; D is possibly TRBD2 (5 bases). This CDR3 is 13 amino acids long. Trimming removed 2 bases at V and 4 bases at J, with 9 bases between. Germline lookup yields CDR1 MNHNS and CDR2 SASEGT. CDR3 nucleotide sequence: TGTGCCAGCAGTGAAAAAGGCGGGTACGAGCAGTACTTC. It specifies CASSEKGGYEQYF.

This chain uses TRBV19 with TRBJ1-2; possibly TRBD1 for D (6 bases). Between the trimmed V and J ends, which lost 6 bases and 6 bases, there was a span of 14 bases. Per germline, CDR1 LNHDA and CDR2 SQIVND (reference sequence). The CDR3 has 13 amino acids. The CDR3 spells CASRNWDIDGYTF. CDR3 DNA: TGTGCCAGTAGAAACTGGGACATTGATGGCTACACCTTC. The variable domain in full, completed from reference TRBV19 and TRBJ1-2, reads DGGITQSPKYLFRKEGQNVTLSCEQNLNHDAMYWYRQDPGQGLRLIYYSQIVNDFQKGDIAEGYSVSREKKESFPLTVTSAQKNPTAFYLCASRNWDIDGYTFGSGTRLTVV.

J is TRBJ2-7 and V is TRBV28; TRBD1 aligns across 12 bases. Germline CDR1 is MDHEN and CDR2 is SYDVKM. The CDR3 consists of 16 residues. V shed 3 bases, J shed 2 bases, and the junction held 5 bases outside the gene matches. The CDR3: CASSLGTGGSAYEQYF. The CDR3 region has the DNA TGTGCCAGCAGTTTGGGGACAGGGGGCAGCGCCTACGAGCAGTACTTC. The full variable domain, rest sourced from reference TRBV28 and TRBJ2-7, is DVKVTQSSRYLVKRTGEKVFLECVQDMDHENMFWYRQDPGLGLRLIYFSYDVKMKEKGDIPEGYSVSREKKERFSLILESASTNQTSMYLCASSLGTGGSAYEQYFGPGTRLTVT.

The CDR3 region is CASSRRNYLDYEQYF. CDR3 bases: TGCGCCAGCAGCCGGAGAAACTACCTCGACTACGAGCAGTACTTC. V is TRBV5-1 and J is TRBJ2-7; the D is unclear. V lost 4 bases and J 3 bases, leaving 17 bases between the germline ends. The CDR3 loop spans 15 amino acids. Germline loops: CDR1 SGHRS, CDR2 YFSETQ.

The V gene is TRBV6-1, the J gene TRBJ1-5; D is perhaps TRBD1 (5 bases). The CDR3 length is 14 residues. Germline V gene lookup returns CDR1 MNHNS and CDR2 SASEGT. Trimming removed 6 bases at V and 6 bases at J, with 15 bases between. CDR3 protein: CASRGDFLSQPQHF. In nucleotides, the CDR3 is TGTGCCAGCAGAGGGGACTTTTTAAGTCAGCCCCAGCATTTT.

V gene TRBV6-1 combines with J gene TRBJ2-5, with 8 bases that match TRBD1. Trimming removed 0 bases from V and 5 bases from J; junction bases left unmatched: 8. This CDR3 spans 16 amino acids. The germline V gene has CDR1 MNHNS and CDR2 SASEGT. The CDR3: CASSEAWTGMTETQYF. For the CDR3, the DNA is TGTGCCAGCAGTGAAGCGTGGACAGGGATGACGGAGACCCAGTACTTC.

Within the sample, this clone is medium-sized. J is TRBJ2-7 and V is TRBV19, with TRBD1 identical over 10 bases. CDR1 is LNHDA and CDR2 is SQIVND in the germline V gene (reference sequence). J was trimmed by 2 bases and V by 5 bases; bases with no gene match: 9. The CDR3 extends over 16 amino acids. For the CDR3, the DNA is TGTGCCAGTAGTCCCGGGACGGGACAGGGGACCTACGAGCAGTACTTC. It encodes CASSPGTGQGTYEQYF. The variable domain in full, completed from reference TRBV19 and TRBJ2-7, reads DGGITQSPKYLFRKEGQNVTLSCEQNLNHDAMYWYRQDPGQGLRLIYYSQIVNDFQKGDIAEGYSVSREKKESFPLTVTSAQKNPTAFYLCASSPGTGQGTYEQYFGPGTRLTVT.

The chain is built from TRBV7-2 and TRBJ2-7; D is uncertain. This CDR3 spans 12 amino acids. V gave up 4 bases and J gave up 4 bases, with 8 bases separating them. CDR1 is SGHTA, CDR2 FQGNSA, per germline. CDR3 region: CASSSIGYEQYF. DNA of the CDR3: TGTGCCAGCAGCTCCATCGGGTACGAGCAGTACTTC.

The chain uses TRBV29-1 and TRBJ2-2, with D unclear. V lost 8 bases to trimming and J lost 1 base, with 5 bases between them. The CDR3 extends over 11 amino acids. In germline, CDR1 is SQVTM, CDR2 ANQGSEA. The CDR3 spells CSQLNTGELFF. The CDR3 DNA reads TGCAGCCAACTGAACACCGGGGAGCTGTTTTTT.

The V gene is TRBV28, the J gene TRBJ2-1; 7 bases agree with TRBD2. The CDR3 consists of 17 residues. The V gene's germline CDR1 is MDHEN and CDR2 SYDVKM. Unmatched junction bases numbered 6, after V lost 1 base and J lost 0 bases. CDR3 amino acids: CASSLSLAANSYNEQFF. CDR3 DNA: TGTGCCAGCAGTTTATCCCTAGCGGCCAACTCCTACAATGAGCAGTTCTTC.

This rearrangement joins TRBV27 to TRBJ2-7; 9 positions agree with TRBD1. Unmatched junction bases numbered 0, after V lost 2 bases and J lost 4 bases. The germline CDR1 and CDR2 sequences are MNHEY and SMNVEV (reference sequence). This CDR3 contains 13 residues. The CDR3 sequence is CASSLGTGYEQYF. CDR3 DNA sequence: TGTGCCAGCAGTTTAGGGACAGGGTACGAGCAGTACTTC.

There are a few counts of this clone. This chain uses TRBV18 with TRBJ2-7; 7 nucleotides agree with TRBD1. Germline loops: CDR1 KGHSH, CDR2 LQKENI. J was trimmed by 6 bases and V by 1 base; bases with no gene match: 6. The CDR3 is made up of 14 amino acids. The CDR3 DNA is TGTGCCAGCTCACCACAGACAGGGTCCCGCGAGCAGTACTTC. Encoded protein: CASSPQTGSREQYF.